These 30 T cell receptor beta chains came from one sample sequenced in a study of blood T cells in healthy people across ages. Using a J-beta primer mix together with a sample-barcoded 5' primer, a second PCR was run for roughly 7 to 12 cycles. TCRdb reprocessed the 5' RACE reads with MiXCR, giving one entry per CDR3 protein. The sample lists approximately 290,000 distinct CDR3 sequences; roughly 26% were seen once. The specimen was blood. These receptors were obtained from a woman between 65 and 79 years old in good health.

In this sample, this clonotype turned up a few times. Here the CDR3 DNA reads TGTGCCAGCAGTTACAGGGGCCAAGGAGAAAAACTGTTTTTT. Translation gives CASSYRGQGEKLFF. The chain is built from TRBV6-6 and TRBJ1-4; D is perhaps TRBD1 (5 bases). V lost 2 bases, J lost 8 bases, and 12 bases lay in between. The CDR3 loop spans 14 amino acids. Germline CDR1 MNHNY, CDR2 SVGAGI (reference sequence).

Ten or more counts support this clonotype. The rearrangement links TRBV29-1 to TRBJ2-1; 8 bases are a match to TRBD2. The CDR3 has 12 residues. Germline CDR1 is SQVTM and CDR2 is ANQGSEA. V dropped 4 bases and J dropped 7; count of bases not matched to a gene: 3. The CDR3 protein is CSVVTGGNEQFF. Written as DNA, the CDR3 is TGCAGCGTTGTTACGGGGGGGAATGAGCAGTTCTTC.

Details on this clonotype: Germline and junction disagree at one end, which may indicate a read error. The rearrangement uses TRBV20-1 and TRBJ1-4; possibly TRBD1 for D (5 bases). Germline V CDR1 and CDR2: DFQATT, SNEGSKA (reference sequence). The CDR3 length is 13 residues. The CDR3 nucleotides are TGCAGCGCTAGAGGGGCGCTGGCAGGGCGTCTGTTTTTT. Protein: CSARGALAGRLFF.

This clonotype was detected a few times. The DNA for the CDR3 is TGTGCCAGCAGCTTTCCTAATAGTGATGAGCAGTTCTTC. Translated: CASSFPNSDEQFF. The chain has TRBV7-2 and TRBJ2-1, with D unresolved. The CDR3 has 13 residues. The V gene's germline CDR1 is SGHTA and CDR2 FQGNSA. The V end was cut by 3 bases, the J end by 8 bases, with 11 bases between.

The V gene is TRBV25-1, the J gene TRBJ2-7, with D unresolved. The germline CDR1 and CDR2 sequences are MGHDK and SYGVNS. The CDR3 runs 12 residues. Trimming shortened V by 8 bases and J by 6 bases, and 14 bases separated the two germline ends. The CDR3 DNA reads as TGTGCCAGCTCCTCTTCACGGCGCGAGCAGTACTTC. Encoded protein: CASSSSRREQYF.

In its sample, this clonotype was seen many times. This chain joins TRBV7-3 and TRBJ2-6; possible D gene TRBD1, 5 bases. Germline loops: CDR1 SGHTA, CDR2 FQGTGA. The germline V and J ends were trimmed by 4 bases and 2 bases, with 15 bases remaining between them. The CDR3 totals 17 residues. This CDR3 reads CASSSQPGRAGANVLTF. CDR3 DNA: TGTGCCAGCAGCTCCCAGCCCGGCAGGGCTGGGGCCAACGTCCTGACTTTC.

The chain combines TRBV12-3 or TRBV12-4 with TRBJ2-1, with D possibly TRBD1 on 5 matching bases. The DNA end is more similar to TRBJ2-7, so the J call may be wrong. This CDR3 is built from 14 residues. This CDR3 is CASSLGTTTEEQYF. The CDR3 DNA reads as TGTGCCAGCAGTTTAGGGACAACGACAGAGGAGCAGTACTTC.

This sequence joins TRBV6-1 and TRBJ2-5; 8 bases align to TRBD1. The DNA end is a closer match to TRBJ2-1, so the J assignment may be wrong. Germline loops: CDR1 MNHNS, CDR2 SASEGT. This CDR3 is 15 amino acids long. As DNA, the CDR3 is TGTGCCAGCAGTGAACTCAGGGGGCAGAGGAATGAGCAGTTCTTC. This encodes CASSELRGQRNEQFF.

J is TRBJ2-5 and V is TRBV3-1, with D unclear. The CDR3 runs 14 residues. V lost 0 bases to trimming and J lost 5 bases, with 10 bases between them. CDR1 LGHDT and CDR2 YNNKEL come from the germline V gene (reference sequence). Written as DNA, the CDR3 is TGTGCCAGCAGCCAAGATTTCCTTGGGGAGACCCAGTACTTC. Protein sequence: CASSQDFLGETQYF.

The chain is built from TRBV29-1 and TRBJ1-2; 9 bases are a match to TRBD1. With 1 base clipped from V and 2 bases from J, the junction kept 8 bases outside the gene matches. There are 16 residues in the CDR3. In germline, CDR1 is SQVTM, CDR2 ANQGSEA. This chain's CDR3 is CSVEAPRQGVNYGYTF. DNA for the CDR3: TGCAGCGTTGAAGCCCCGAGACAGGGGGTAAACTATGGCTACACCTTC.

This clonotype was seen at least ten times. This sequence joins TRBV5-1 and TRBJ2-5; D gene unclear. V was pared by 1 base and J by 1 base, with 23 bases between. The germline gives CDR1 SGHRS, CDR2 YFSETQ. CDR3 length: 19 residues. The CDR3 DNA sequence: TGCGCCAGCAGCTTGAACATACTTTCTGGGCGAGGAGTCCAAGAGACCCAGTACTTC. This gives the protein CASSLNILSGRGVQETQYF. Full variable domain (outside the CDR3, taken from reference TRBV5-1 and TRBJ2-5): KAGVTQTPRYLIKTRGQQVTLSCSPISGHRSVSWYQQTPGQGLQFLFEYFSETQRNKGNFPGRFSGRQFSNSRSEMNVSTLELGDSALYLCASSLNILSGRGVQETQYFGPGTRLLVL.

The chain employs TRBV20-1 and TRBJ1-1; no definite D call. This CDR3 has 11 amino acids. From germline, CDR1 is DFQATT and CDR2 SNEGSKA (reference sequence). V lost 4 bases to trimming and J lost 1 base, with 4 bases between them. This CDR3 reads CSATGNTEAFF. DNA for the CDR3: TGCAGTGCTACAGGGAACACTGAAGCTTTCTTT.

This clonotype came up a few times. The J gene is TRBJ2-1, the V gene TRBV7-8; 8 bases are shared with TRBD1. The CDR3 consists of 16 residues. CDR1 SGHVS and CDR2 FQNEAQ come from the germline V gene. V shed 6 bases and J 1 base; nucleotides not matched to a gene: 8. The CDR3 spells CASRSRTGISYNEQFF. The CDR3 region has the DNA TGTGCCAGCAGAAGCCGGACAGGGATATCCTACAATGAGCAGTTCTTC.

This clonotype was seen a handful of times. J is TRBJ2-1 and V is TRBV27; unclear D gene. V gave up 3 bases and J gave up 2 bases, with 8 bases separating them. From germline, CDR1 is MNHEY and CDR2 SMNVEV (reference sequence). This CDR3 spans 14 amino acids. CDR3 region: CASSFPPTYNEQFF. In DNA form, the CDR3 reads TGTGCCAGCAGTTTTCCACCCACCTACAATGAGCAGTTCTTC.

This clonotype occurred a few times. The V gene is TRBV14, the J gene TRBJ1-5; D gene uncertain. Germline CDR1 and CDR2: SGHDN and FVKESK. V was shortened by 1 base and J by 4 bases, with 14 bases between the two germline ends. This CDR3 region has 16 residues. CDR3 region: CASSQGKPPRNQPQHF. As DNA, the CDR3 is TGTGCCAGCAGCCAAGGGAAGCCCCCCCGAAATCAGCCCCAGCATTTT.

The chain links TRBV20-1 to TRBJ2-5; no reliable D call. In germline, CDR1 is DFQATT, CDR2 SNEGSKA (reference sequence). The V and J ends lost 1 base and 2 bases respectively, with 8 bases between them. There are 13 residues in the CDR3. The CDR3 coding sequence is TGCAGTGCTAGAGGGCACTGGCAAGAGACCCAGTACTTC. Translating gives CSARGHWQETQYF.

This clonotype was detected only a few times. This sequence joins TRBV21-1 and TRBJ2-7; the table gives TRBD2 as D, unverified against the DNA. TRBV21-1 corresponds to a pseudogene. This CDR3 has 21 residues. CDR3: CASSKVSARPYPGTSCYEQYF. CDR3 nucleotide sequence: TGTGCCAGCAGCAAAGTTTCGGCGCGTCCCTACCCCGGGACTAGCTGCTACGAGCAGTACTTC.

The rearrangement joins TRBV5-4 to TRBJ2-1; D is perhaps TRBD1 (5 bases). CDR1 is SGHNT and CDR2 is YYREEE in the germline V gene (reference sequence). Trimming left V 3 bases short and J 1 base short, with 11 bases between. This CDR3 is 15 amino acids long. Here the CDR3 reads CASSSQGPSYNEQFF. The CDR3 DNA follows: TGTGCCAGCAGCTCTCAGGGCCCATCCTACAATGAGCAGTTCTTC.

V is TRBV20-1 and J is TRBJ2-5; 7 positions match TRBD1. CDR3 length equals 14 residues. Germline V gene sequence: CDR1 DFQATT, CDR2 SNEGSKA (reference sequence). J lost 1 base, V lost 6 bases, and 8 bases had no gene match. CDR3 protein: CSARGQGVQETQYF. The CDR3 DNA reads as TGCAGTGCCAGGGGTCAGGGGGTCCAAGAGACCCAGTACTTC.

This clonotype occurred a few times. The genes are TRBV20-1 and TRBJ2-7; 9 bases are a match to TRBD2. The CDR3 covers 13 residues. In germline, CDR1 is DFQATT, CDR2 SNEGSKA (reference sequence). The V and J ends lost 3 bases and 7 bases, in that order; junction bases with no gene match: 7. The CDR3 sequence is CSARREGIWEQYF. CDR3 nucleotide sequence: TGCAGTGCTAGGCGGGAGGGGATATGGGAGCAGTACTTC.

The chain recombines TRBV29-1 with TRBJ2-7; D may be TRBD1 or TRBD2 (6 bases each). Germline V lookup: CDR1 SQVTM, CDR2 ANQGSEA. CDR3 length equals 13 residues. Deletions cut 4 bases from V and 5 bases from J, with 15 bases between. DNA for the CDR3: TGCAGCGTTGTATCATCGGGGGCGAACGAGCAGTACTTC. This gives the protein CSVVSSGANEQYF.

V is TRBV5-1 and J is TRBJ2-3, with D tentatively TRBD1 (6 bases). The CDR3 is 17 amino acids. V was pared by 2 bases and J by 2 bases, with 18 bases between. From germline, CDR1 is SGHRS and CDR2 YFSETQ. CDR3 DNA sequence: TGCGCCAGCAGCTTAAATCCACAGGGCAGTTTCACAGATACGCAGTATTTT. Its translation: CASSLNPQGSFTDTQYF.

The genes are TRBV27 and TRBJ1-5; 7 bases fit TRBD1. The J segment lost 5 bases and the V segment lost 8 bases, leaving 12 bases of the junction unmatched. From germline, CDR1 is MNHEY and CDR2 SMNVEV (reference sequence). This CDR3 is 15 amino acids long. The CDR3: CASRPGGTEDQPQHF. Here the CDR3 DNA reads TGTGCCAGCCGCCCGGGGGGGACAGAAGATCAGCCCCAGCATTTT.

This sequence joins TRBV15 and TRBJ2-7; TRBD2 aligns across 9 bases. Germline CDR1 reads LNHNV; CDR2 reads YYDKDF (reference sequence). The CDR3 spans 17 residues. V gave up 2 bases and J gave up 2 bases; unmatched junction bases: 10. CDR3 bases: TGTGCCACCAGCAGACCGACTAGCGGAGACCGTACCTACGAGCAGTACTTC. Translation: CATSRPTSGDRTYEQYF.

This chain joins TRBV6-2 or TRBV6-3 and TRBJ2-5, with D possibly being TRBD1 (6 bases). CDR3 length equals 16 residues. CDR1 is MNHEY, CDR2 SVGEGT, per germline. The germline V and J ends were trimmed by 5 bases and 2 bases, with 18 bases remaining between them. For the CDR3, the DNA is TGTGCCAGCAGTGGACCCAGGGGCTGGGGACAAGAGACCCAGTACTTC. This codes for CASSGPRGWGQETQYF.

The CDR3 nucleotides read TGTGCCAGCAGCCCACAGCCTCAGACAGGGCGGCGCGGCTACACCTTC. The encoded protein is CASSPQPQTGRRGYTF. The chain links TRBV7-8 to TRBJ1-2; 7 bases are shared with TRBD1. V trimming: 5 bases; J trimming: 8 bases; junction bases outside the gene matches: 17. The CDR3 is 16 residues long. The germline V gene has CDR1 SGHVS and CDR2 FQNEAQ.

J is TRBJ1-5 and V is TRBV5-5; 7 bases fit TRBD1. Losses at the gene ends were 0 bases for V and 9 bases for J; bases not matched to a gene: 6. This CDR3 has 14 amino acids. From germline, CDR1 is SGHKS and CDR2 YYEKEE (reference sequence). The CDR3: CASSLGTPGGPQHF. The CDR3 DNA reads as TGTGCCAGCAGCTTGGGGACCCCAGGGGGGCCCCAGCATTTT.

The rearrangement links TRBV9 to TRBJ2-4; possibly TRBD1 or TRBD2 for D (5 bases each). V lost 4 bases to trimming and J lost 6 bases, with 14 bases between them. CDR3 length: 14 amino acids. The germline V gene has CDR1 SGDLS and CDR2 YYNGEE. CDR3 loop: CASSPNQGANIQYF. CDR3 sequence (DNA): TGTGCCAGCAGCCCAAACCAGGGAGCAAACATTCAGTACTTC. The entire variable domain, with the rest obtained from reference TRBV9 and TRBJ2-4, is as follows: DSGVTQTPKHLITATGQRVTLRCSPRSGDLSVYWYQQSLDQGLQFLIQYYNGEERAKGNILERFSAQQFPDLHSELNLSSLELGDSALYFCASSPNQGANIQYFGAGTRLSVL.

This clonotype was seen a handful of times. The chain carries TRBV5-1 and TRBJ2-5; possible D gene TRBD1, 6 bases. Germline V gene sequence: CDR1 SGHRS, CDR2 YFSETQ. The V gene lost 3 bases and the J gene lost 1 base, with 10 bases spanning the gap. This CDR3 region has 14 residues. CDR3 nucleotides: TGCGCCAGCAGCTACCGGACAGCCCAAGAGACCCAGTACTTC. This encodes CASSYRTAQETQYF.

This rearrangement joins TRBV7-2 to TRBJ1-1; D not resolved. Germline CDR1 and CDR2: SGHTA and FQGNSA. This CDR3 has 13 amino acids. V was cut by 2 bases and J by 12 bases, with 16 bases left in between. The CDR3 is CASSLSSFWETFF. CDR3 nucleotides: TGTGCCAGCAGCTTATCGTCTTTTTGGGAAACTTTCTTT.